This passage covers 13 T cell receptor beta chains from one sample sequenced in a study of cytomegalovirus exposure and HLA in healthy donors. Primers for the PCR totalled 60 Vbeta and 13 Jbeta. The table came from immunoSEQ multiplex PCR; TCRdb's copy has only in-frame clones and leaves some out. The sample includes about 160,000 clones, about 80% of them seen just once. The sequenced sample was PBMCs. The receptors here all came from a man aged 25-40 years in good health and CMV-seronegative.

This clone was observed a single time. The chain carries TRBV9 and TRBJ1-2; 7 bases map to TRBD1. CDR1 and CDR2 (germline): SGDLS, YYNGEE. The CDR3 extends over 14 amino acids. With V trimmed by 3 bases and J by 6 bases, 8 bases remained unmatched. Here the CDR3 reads CASSAAMDRNGYTF. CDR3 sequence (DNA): TGTGCCAGCAGCGCCGCGATGGACAGGAATGGCTACACCTTC.

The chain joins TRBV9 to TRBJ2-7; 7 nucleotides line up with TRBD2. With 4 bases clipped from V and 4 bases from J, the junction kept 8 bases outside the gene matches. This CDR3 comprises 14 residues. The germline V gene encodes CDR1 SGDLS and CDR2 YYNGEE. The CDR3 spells CASSPAGRVYEQYF. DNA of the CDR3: TGTGCCAGCAGCCCGGCGGGGAGGGTATACGAGCAGTACTTC.

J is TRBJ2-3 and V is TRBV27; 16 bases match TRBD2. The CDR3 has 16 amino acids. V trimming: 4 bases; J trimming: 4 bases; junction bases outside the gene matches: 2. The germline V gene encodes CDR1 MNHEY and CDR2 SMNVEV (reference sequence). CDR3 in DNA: TGTGCCAGCAGTTCCGGGACTAGCGGGGGGGCAGATACGCAGTATTTT. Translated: CASSSGTSGGADTQYF.

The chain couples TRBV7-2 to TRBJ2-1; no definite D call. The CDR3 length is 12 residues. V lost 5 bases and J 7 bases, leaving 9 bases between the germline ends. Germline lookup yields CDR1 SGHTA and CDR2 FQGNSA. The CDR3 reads CASSQTGNEQFF. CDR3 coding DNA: TGTGCCAGCAGCCAGACCGGGAATGAGCAGTTCTTC.

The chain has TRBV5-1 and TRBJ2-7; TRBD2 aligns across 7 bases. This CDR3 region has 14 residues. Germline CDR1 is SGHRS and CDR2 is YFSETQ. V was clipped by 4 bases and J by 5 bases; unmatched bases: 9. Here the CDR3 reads CASSIVGGEDEQYF. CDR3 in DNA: TGCGCCAGCAGCATTGTGGGGGGGGAGGACGAGCAGTACTTC.

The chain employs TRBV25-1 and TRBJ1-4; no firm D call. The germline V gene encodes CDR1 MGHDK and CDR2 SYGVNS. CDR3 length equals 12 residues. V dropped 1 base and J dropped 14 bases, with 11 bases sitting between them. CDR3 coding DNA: TGTGCCAGCAGTGAATCCCCAGGTTCGCTGTTTTTT. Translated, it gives CASSESPGSLFF.

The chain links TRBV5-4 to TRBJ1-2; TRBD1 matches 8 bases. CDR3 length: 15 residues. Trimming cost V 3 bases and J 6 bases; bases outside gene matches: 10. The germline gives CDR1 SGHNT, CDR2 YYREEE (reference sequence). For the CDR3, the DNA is TGTGCCAGCAGCTCGGTACCGGGACAGGTACATGGCTACACCTTC. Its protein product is CASSSVPGQVHGYTF.

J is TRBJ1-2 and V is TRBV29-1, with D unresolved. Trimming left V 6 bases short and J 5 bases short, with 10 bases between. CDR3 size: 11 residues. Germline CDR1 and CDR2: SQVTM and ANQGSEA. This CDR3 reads CSVVGEYGYTF. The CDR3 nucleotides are TGCAGCGTCGTGGGAGAATATGGCTACACCTTC.

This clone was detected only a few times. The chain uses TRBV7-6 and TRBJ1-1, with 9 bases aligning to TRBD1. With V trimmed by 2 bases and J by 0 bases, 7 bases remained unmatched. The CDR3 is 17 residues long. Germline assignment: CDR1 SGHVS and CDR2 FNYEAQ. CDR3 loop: CASSLHPGQGVNTEAFF. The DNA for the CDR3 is TGTGCCAGCAGCTTACATCCGGGACAGGGAGTGAACACTGAAGCTTTCTTT.

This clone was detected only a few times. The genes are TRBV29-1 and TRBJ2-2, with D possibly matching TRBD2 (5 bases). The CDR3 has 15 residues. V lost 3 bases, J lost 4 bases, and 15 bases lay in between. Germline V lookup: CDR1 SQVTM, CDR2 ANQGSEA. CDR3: CSVERAPRGTGELFF. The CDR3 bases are TGCAGCGTTGAGCGAGCACCCCGGGGCACCGGGGAGCTGTTTTTT.

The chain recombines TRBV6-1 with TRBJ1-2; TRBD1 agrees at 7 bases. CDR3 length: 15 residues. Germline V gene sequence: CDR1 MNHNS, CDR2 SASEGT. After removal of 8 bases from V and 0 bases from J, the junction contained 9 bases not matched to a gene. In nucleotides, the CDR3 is TGTGCCAGCTCCGAACCGGGACAGTCTAACTATGGCTACACCTTC. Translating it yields CASSEPGQSNYGYTF.

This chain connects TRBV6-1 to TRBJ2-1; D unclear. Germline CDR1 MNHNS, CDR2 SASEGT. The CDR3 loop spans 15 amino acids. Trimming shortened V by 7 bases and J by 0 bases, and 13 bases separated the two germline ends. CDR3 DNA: TGTGCCAGCACCGACTTTGGAAGCTCCTACAATGAGCAGTTCTTC. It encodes CASTDFGSSYNEQFF.

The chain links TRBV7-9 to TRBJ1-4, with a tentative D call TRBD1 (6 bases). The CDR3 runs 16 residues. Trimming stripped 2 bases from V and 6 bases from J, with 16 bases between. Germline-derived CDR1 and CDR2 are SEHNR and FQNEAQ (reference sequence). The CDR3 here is CASSLPLTGGYEKLFF. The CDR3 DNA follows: TGTGCCAGCAGCTTACCCCTGACAGGAGGCTATGAAAAACTGTTTTTT.